This TCR beta chain stems from a study of T cell repertoires in cytomegalovirus infection. Study-level results: CMV-specific TCR beta clonotypes restricted by HLA-C dominated the ex vivo response.

TCRdb recomputed calls from the reads with MiXCR, one row per CDR3 protein. The data show around 490,000 distinct CDR3 sequences, around 27% seen once. This clonotype has just a few counts. The antigen remains unidentified. V was pared by 2 bases and J by 6 bases, with 5 bases of the junction left unmatched. Germline V gene sequence: CDR1 SQVTM, CDR2 ANQGSEA. The CDR3 has 14 residues. This chain connects TRBV29-1 to TRBJ2-1; 9 bases are a match to TRBD2. This receptor was identified in a human donor in good health (CMV status not recorded). Some clones in this sample may be carry-over from other donors' samples. The sample taken for sequencing was PBMCs. The CDR3 nucleotides read TGCAGCGTTGAACCTAGCGGGGTTATCAATGAGCAGTTCTTC. The encoded protein is CSVEPSGVINEQFF.